The subject of this entry is one T cell receptor beta chain. Trimming removed 1 base at V and 0 bases at J, with 10 bases between. Germline V lookup: CDR1 GTSNPN, CDR2 SVGIG (reference sequence). This CDR3 is built from 16 residues. These data originate in a study of CD8+ T cells in alopecia areata. Following extraction, RNA underwent reverse transcription to cDNA, which served as the sequencing template. Method: immunoSEQ multiplex PCR; TCRdb's copy keeps in-frame clones and lacks some. The table shows around 30,000 clones, with about 74% occurring only once. Sequencing was carried out using NKG2D-low CD8+ T cells sorted from blood. The sequence derives from a human donor with alopecia areata. The chain has TRBV30 and TRBJ2-6; D not certain. The CDR3 nucleotides are TGTGCCTGGAGTGACGACCCAGGCTCTGGGGCCAACGTCCTGACTTTC. Translation gives CAWSDDPGSGANVLTF.